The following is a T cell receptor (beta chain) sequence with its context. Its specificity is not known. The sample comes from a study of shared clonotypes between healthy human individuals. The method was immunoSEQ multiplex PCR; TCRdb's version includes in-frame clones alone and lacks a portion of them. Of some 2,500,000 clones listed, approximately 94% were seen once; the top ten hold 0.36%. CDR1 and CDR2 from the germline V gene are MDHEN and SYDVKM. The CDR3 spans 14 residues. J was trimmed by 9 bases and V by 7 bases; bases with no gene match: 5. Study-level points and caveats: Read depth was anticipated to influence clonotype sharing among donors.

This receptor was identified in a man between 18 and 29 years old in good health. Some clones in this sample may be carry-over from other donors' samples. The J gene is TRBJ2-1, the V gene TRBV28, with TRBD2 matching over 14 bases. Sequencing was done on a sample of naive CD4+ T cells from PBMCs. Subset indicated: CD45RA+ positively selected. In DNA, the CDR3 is TGTGCCAGCACCAGGACTAGCGGGAGGAGTGAGCAGTTCTTC. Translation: CASTRTSGRSEQFF. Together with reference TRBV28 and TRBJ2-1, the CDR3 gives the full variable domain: DVKVTQSSRYLVKRTGEKVFLECVQDMDHENMFWYRQDPGLGLRLIYFSYDVKMKEKGDIPEGYSVSREKKERFSLILESASTNQTSMYLCASTRTSGRSEQFFGPGTRLTVL.